This T cell receptor (beta chain) was profiled in a study of neurological immune-mediated disorders. Of note for this clonotype: The antigen is undetermined.

The ends were cut back, 4 bases at V and 10 bases at J, with 17 bases in the middle. CDR3 size: 15 residues. In germline, CDR1 is LGHDT, CDR2 YNNKEL (reference sequence). Findings and limits, study-wide: No sharing of CDR3 amino acid sequences was observed among expanded clones across subjects, suggesting private repertoires in all groups.

The authors made cDNA by 5'RACE with 10-nucleotide random UMIs. Each CDR3 protein gets one entry after TCRdb re-called the 5' RACE reads with MiXCR. The sample shows tens of thousands of distinct CDR3 sequences, about 15% of them seen only once. Sequencing input: PBMCs. This chain links TRBV3-1 with TRBJ1-6, with no clear D. The receptor was derived from a woman in her thirties or forties in good health. DNA of the CDR3: TGTGCCAGCAGCCCCCTCGCCGGAGAAAAATCACCCCTCCACTTT. Encoded protein: CASSPLAGEKSPLHF.